Listed below are T cell receptor beta chains from one sample, sequenced in a study of T cells in Graves' hyperthyroidism and ophthalmopathy. TCRdb reprocessed the multiplex PCR reads via MiXCR and lists one record per CDR3 protein. The sample shows 200,000 to 250,000 distinct CDR3 sequences, 15% to 20% of them seen only once. The sample comprised blood. The receptors derive from a woman under 30 with Graves' ophthalmopathy. Both conserved end residues are part of each CDR3. The D gene is left open where the match is weak. Some rows have no size entry. The others give once, few or many, or a class for an expanded clone.

v_gene: TRBV27; abundance: many; d_gene: TRBD2; j_gene: TRBJ2-1; CDR3aa: CASSLWGGSGGPYNEQFF; CDR3nt: TGTGCCAGCAGTTTATGGGGGGGTAGCGGGGGACCCTACAATGAGCAGTTCTTC
v_gene: TRBV28; abundance: many; d_gene: -; j_gene: TRBJ2-3; CDR3aa: CASRWMFSVDTQYF; CDR3nt: TGTGCCAGCCGATGGATGTTCTCCGTGGATACGCAGTATTTT
v_gene: TRBV28; abundance: -; d_gene: TRBD1; j_gene: TRBJ2-3; CDR3aa: CASSTGGSTDTQYF; CDR3nt: TGTGCCAGCAGTACAGGGGGAAGCACAGATACGCAGTATTTT
v_gene: TRBV19; abundance: few; d_gene: -; j_gene: TRBJ1-1; CDR3aa: CASSPGTYRLSQRNTEAFF; CDR3nt: TGTGCCAGTAGCCCGGGGACCTACAGACTCTCCCAGCGGAACACTGAAGCTTTCTTT
v_gene: TRBV7-9; abundance: many; d_gene: TRBD2; j_gene: TRBJ2-3; CDR3aa: CASSRTSGSWSTDTQYF; CDR3nt: TGTGCCAGCAGTCGGACTAGCGGGAGTTGGAGCACAGATACGCAGTATTTT
v_gene: TRBV4-3; abundance: many; d_gene: TRBD1; j_gene: TRBJ1-2; CDR3aa: CASSQGFSGGDGYTF; CDR3nt: TGCGCCAGCAGCCAAGGTTTCTCAGGGGGCGATGGCTACACCTTC
v_gene: TRBV7-3; abundance: -; d_gene: TRBD2; j_gene: TRBJ2-1; CDR3aa: CASSLWTSVSYNEQFF; CDR3nt: TGTGCCAGCAGCTTATGGACTAGCGTCTCCTACAATGAGCAGTTCTTC
v_gene: TRBV5-8; abundance: many; d_gene: -; j_gene: TRBJ1-4; CDR3aa: CASSLEQVNEKLFF; CDR3nt: TGTGCCAGCAGCTTGGAACAGGTTAATGAAAAACTGTTTTTT
v_gene: TRBV29-1; abundance: few; d_gene: -; j_gene: TRBJ1-2; CDR3aa: CSVEDRVRGGYTF; CDR3nt: TGCAGCGTTGAAGATAGGGTTAGGGGTGGCTACACCTTC
v_gene: TRBV18; abundance: few; d_gene: TRBD1; j_gene: TRBJ1-3; CDR3aa: CASSPQQGGRNTIYF; CDR3nt: TGTGCCAGCTCACCCCAGCAGGGGGGAAGAAACACCATATATTTT
v_gene: TRBV29-1; abundance: many; d_gene: -; j_gene: TRBJ1-1; CDR3aa: CSVGPLGGGNTEAFF; CDR3nt: TGCAGCGTTGGCCCGCTCGGAGGTGGGAACACTGAAGCTTTCTTT
v_gene: TRBV19; abundance: -; d_gene: -; j_gene: TRBJ1-2; CDR3aa: CASSLGVSVGYTF; CDR3nt: TGTGCCAGTAGCCTCGGGGTATCGGTAGGCTACACCTTC
v_gene: TRBV18; abundance: -; d_gene: TRBD1; j_gene: TRBJ1-1; CDR3aa: CASSPRQGGLNTEAFF; CDR3nt: TGTGCCAGCTCACCAAGACAGGGGGGGTTGAACACTGAAGCTTTCTTT
v_gene: TRBV20-1; abundance: many; d_gene: -; j_gene: TRBJ1-1; CDR3aa: CSARKDSMNTEAFF; CDR3nt: TGCAGTGCTAGGAAGGACAGTATGAACACTGAAGCTTTCTTT
v_gene: TRBV6-5; abundance: many; d_gene: -; j_gene: TRBJ1-3; CDR3aa: CASSYYNRVDTGNTIYF; CDR3nt: TGTGCCAGCAGTTACTATAACAGGGTAGACACTGGAAACACCATATATTTT
v_gene: TRBV6-1; abundance: many; d_gene: TRBD1; j_gene: TRBJ2-2; CDR3aa: CASSAGTGDTGELFF; CDR3nt: TGTGCCAGCAGTGCCGGGACAGGGGACACCGGGGAGCTGTTTTTT
v_gene: TRBV6-5; abundance: many; d_gene: -; j_gene: TRBJ1-1; CDR3aa: CASSYSTNTEAFF; CDR3nt: TGTGCCAGCAGTTACTCGACTAACACTGAAGCTTTCTTT
v_gene: TRBV28; abundance: -; d_gene: -; j_gene: TRBJ1-2; CDR3aa: CASTLGGGTNYGYTF; CDR3nt: TGTGCCAGCACCTTGGGGGGAGGAACTAACTATGGCTACACCTTC
v_gene: TRBV20-1; abundance: many; d_gene: -; j_gene: TRBJ2-1; CDR3aa: CSASSASSYNEQFF; CDR3nt: TGCAGTGCTAGCTCCGCCAGCTCCTACAATGAGCAGTTCTTC
v_gene: TRBV9; abundance: many; d_gene: TRBD1; j_gene: TRBJ1-1; CDR3aa: CASSAYGGQGGTEAFF; CDR3nt: TGTGCCAGCAGCGCGTATGGGGGACAGGGGGGCACTGAAGCTTTCTTT
v_gene: TRBV6-1; abundance: many; d_gene: TRBD2; j_gene: TRBJ2-2; CDR3aa: CASSGGGLVTGELFF; CDR3nt: TGTGCCAGCAGTGGCGGAGGACTAGTTACCGGGGAGCTGTTTTTT
v_gene: TRBV20-1; abundance: -; d_gene: -; j_gene: TRBJ2-3; CDR3aa: CSARDEGESTDTQYF; CDR3nt: TGCAGTGCTAGAGATGAGGGGGAGTCCACAGATACGCAGTATTTT
v_gene: TRBV7-2; abundance: many; d_gene: -; j_gene: TRBJ2-7; CDR3aa: CASSTPYGYEQYF; CDR3nt: TGTGCCAGCAGCACCCCTTATGGCTACGAGCAGTACTTC
v_gene: TRBV19; abundance: many; d_gene: -; j_gene: TRBJ1-2; CDR3aa: CASSTGTYYGYTF; CDR3nt: TGTGCCAGTAGTACCGGGACATATTACGGCTACACCTTC
v_gene: TRBV28; abundance: many; d_gene: -; j_gene: TRBJ2-5; CDR3aa: CASSGHGTSGTQYF; CDR3nt: TGTGCCAGCAGTGGGCATGGGACATCGGGGACCCAGTACTTC
v_gene: TRBV6-2/TRBV6-3; abundance: many; d_gene: -; j_gene: TRBJ2-2; CDR3aa: CASRVAGDTEELFF; CDR3nt: TGTGCCAGCAGAGTCGCGGGGGACACCGAGGAGCTGTTTTTT
v_gene: TRBV18; abundance: many; d_gene: -; j_gene: TRBJ1-2; CDR3aa: CASSPLKNYGYTF; CDR3nt: TGTGCCAGCTCACCACTAAAAAACTATGGCTACACCTTC